What follows are 29 T cell receptor beta chains derived from one specimen sequenced in a study of shared clonotypes between healthy human individuals. Assay used: immunoSEQ multiplex PCR; TCRdb lists only in-frame clones, some missing. The data contain fewer than 100,000 clones, 65% to 70% of them singletons. Material: memory CD8+ T cells sorted from blood. Subset given: CD45RO+ cells pooled with CCR7-negative TemRA cells. The receptor source for this set is a man aged 25-45 years in good health.

This clone has more than one count but fewer than ten. This chain joins TRBV4-3 and TRBJ2-3, with TRBD2 matching over 12 bases. The V segment lost 0 bases and the J segment 2 bases; nucleotides outside the gene matches: 12. The CDR3 length is 20 residues. CDR1 LGHNA and CDR2 YSLEER come from the germline V gene. This chain's CDR3 is CASSQDVGTSGRMVTDTQYF. CDR3 DNA: TGCGCCAGCAGCCAAGATGTGGGAACTAGCGGGAGGATGGTCACAGATACGCAGTATTTT.

CDR3 in amino acids: CASSLGAGELFF. The CDR3 nucleotides read TGTGCCAGCAGCTTAGGGGCCGGGGAGCTGTTTTTT. The V and J genes are TRBV7-6 and TRBJ2-2, with D unresolved. Germline V gives CDR1 SGHVS, CDR2 FNYEAQ. The ends were cut back, 1 base at V and 6 bases at J, with 3 bases in the middle. The CDR3 totals 12 residues.

In nucleotides, the CDR3 is TGTGCCAGCAGAAGGACAGGGATTAGCTATGGCTACACCTTC. As protein: CASRRTGISYGYTF. The chain recombines TRBV28 with TRBJ1-2; 8 nucleotides align to TRBD1. Trimming took 6 bases from V and 4 from J; bases not matched to a gene: 7. This CDR3 has 14 amino acids. Germline CDR1 and CDR2: MDHEN and SYDVKM.

This chain uses TRBV27 with TRBJ1-5; the match to TRBD1 covers 9 bases. V shed 3 bases, J shed 5 bases, and the junction held 5 bases outside the gene matches. This CDR3 has 15 amino acids. Germline CDR1 is MNHEY and CDR2 is SMNVEV (reference sequence). The CDR3 protein is CASSFGTGFDQPQHF. The CDR3 nucleotides are TGTGCCAGCAGTTTCGGGACAGGGTTTGATCAGCCCCAGCATTTT.

This clone was picked up many times. The chain couples TRBV27 to TRBJ2-7, with D perhaps TRBD2 (6 bases). In germline, CDR1 is MNHEY, CDR2 SMNVEV (reference sequence). There are 15 residues in the CDR3. V lost 3 bases to trimming and J lost 0 bases, with 12 bases between them. For the CDR3, the DNA is TGTGCCAGCAGTTTGGCCGGGACTGCCTCCTACGAGCAGTACTTC. Its protein product is CASSLAGTASYEQYF.

V and J are TRBV6-1 and TRBJ2-7, with D hard to call. The V gene lost 9 bases and the J gene lost 1 base, with 10 bases spanning the gap. The CDR3 consists of 12 residues. In germline, CDR1 is MNHNS, CDR2 SASEGT. In DNA, the CDR3 is TGTGCCAGTCGGACCCTATCCTACGAGCAGTACTTC. Amino acids: CASRTLSYEQYF.

In its sample, this clone was seen once. V gene TRBV11-2 combines with J gene TRBJ2-5, with TRBD2 identical over 10 bases. CDR1 SGHAT and CDR2 FQNNGV come from the germline V gene. V shed 5 bases and J 3 bases; nucleotides not matched to a gene: 6. This CDR3 region has 15 residues. CDR3: CASSAISGRKETQYF. As DNA, the CDR3 is TGTGCCAGCAGCGCCATTAGCGGGAGGAAAGAGACCCAGTACTTC.

This clone was seen once. CDR3 coding DNA: TGCGCCAGCAGCCCCCGGCGCGTGGCAGGCGAGCAGTACTTC. Residues: CASSPRRVAGEQYF. The chain combines TRBV4-1 with TRBJ2-7, with unresolved D. The CDR3 covers 14 residues. Germline V CDR1 and CDR2: MGHRA, YSYEKL. Trimming took 4 bases from V and 6 from J, leaving 16 bases between them.

Points on this clone: A far larger clone lies a single base away; this is likely a read error. This rearrangement joins TRBV6-5 to TRBJ2-7, with TRBD2 matching over 9 bases. Germline V lookup: CDR1 MNHEY, CDR2 SVGAGI. Germline trimming cut 6 bases from V and 3 bases from J; bases unmatched to any gene: 0. The CDR3 length is 12 residues. The CDR3 reads CASRTSGYEQYF. The CDR3 DNA reads TGTGCCAGCAGGACTAGCGGCTACGAGCAGTACTTC.

This chain links TRBV7-9 with TRBJ2-1; 11 nucleotides match TRBD2. Germline CDR1 SEHNR, CDR2 FQNEAQ (reference sequence). V lost 5 bases to trimming and J lost 5 bases; unmatched junction nucleotides: 17. There are 19 residues in the CDR3. The chain's CDR3 is CASSRYSGTSGARNNEQFF. The CDR3 DNA reads as TGTGCCAGCAGCCGATACTCCGGGACTAGCGGAGCGAGGAACAATGAGCAGTTCTTC.

This clone was detected once. CDR3 DNA sequence: TGTGCCAGCAGCTTATTAGCGGGAGTGCCCTACGAGCAGTACTTC. This gives the protein CASSLLAGVPYEQYF. The chain joins TRBV7-6 to TRBJ2-7, with 9 bases matching TRBD2. This CDR3 has 15 amino acids. Germline values: CDR1 SGHVS, CDR2 FNYEAQ. V shed 2 bases, J shed 2 bases, and the junction held 4 bases outside the gene matches.

This clone was recorded a few times. The rearrangement uses TRBV6-5 and TRBJ2-7; D remains ambiguous. Trimming removed 9 bases from V and 0 bases from J, with 9 bases in between. Germline assignment: CDR1 MNHEY and CDR2 SVGAGI. This CDR3 has 12 residues. DNA for the CDR3: TGTGCCAGTGGCCGAAACTCCTACGAGCAGTACTTC. Protein: CASGRNSYEQYF.

The gene calls are TRBV15 and TRBJ1-5; TRBD1 matches 10 bases. CDR1 LNHNV and CDR2 YYDKDF come from the germline V gene (reference sequence). This CDR3 has 15 residues. The V segment lost 4 bases and the J segment 7 bases; nucleotides outside the gene matches: 7. The CDR3 nucleotides are TGTGCCACCAGCACACAGACAGGGGGCCGGCAGCCCCAGCATTTT. It translates to CATSTQTGGRQPQHF. The entire variable domain, with the rest obtained from reference TRBV15 and TRBJ1-5, is as follows: DAMVIQNPRYQVTQFGKPVTLSCSQTLNHNVMYWYQQKSSQAPKLLFHYYDKDFNNEADTPDNFQSRRPNTSFCFLDIRSPGLGDTAMYLCATSTQTGGRQPQHFGDGTRLSIL.

The chain has TRBV5-1 and TRBJ2-5; no reliable D call. The CDR3 spans 14 residues. Germline CDR1 and CDR2: SGHRS and YFSETQ. Trimming removed 1 base from V and 3 bases from J, with 10 bases in between. The CDR3 loop is CASSLSVLEETQYF. CDR3 coding DNA: TGCGCCAGCAGCTTGAGCGTCCTAGAAGAGACCCAGTACTTC.

The gene calls are TRBV2 and TRBJ2-6; D remains ambiguous. Germline CDR1 SNHLY, CDR2 FYNNEI. Deletions cut 5 bases from V and 4 bases from J, with 15 bases between. The CDR3 length is 16 residues. As DNA, the CDR3 is TGTGCCAGCAGTCTCGGCAGATCCCTCGGGGCCAACGTCCTGACTTTC. Translation: CASSLGRSLGANVLTF.

Comment on this clone: A far bigger clonotype differs at one base, so this is likely a read error. The chain employs TRBV4-3 and TRBJ1-4; D remains ambiguous. V lost 0 bases, J lost 7 bases, and 12 bases lay in between. The germline gives CDR1 LGHNA, CDR2 YSLEER. The CDR3 has 15 residues. The DNA for the CDR3 is TGCGCCAGCAGCCAAGACACGCCCTGGGGTGAAAAACTGTTTTTT. The encoded protein is CASSQDTPWGEKLFF.

Details on this clone: In the same sample, other DNA sequences code for this CDR3. The chain uses TRBV14 and TRBJ2-5; a possible D gene is TRBD1 (7 bases). Looked up from germline, CDR1 is SGHDN and CDR2 is FVKESK. The V end was cut by 4 bases, the J end by 5 bases, with 11 bases between. CDR3 size: 13 residues. The CDR3 region has the DNA TGTGCCAGCAGCCTTGCAGGGGGGGAGACCCAGTACTTC. It specifies CASSLAGGETQYF.

This sequence joins TRBV19 and TRBJ2-1; TRBD2 aligns across 9 bases. The V segment lost 5 bases and the J segment 8 bases; nucleotides outside the gene matches: 7. The V gene's germline CDR1 is LNHDA and CDR2 SQIVND (reference sequence). The length of the CDR3 is 14 residues. The DNA of the CDR3 is TGTGCCAGTAGTTTACCGGGACTAGCTGATGAGCAGTTCTTC. Protein sequence: CASSLPGLADEQFF.

The genes are TRBV28 and TRBJ1-2; tentatively, D is TRBD1 (6 bases). This CDR3 spans 16 amino acids. Germline CDR1 reads MDHEN; CDR2 reads SYDVKM. Trimming took off 5 bases at V and 4 bases at J, with 20 bases between the two ends. The CDR3 loop reads CASSRPTGNRAYGYTF. In nucleotides, the CDR3 is TGTGCCAGCAGTCGCCCTACAGGGAACAGGGCCTATGGCTACACCTTC.

J is TRBJ2-7 and V is TRBV10-3, with a weak D call TRBD1 (6 bases). Germline assignment: CDR1 ENHRY and CDR2 SYGVKD. This CDR3 has 14 residues. Trimming left V 7 bases short and J 1 base short, with 14 bases between. Here the CDR3 reads CAIKIGGGSYEQYF. As DNA, the CDR3 is TGTGCCATCAAGATAGGGGGTGGATCCTACGAGCAGTACTTC.

The chain links TRBV5-1 to TRBJ2-7; the match to TRBD1 covers 11 bases. Looked up from germline, CDR1 is SGHRS and CDR2 is YFSETQ. The CDR3 is made up of 14 amino acids. With 4 bases clipped from V and 2 bases from J, the junction kept 2 bases outside the gene matches. CDR3 amino acids: CASSTGQGAYEQYF. Written as DNA, the CDR3 is TGCGCCAGCAGCACGGGACAGGGGGCCTACGAGCAGTACTTC. Combining the CDR3 with reference TRBV5-1 and TRBJ2-7 gives the whole variable domain KAGVTQTPRYLIKTRGQQVTLSCSPISGHRSVSWYQQTPGQGLQFLFEYFSETQRNKGNFPGRFSGRQFSNSRSEMNVSTLELGDSALYLCASSTGQGAYEQYFGPGTRLTVT.

This clone was picked up one time. The chain couples TRBV7-9 to TRBJ2-7, with TRBD2 identical over 14 bases. With V trimmed by 3 bases and J by 6 bases, 16 bases remained unmatched. Per the germline V gene, CDR1 is SEHNR and CDR2 is FQNEAQ (reference sequence). The length of the CDR3 is 19 residues. CDR3 region: CASSLSSPKTSGRVAEQYF. CDR3 sequence (DNA): TGTGCCAGCAGCTTGTCTTCCCCTAAGACTAGCGGGAGGGTCGCCGAGCAGTACTTC.

The chain couples TRBV10-3 to TRBJ2-1; D may be TRBD1 (6 bases). The germline CDR1 and CDR2 sequences are ENHRY and SYGVKD. This CDR3 contains 15 residues. The V gene lost 5 bases and the J gene lost 8 bases, with 19 bases spanning the gap. The CDR3 DNA reads TGTGCCATCAGTCTCAACAGGGCATCCCCCTATGAGCAGTTCTTC. The encoded protein is CAISLNRASPYEQFF.

This sequence joins TRBV7-9 and TRBJ2-5; D ambiguous. V was shortened by 1 base and J by 1 base, with 10 bases between the two germline ends. There are 15 residues in the CDR3. Per the germline V gene, CDR1 is SEHNR and CDR2 is FQNEAQ (reference sequence). The CDR3, as DNA: TGTGCCAGCAGCTTAGGTGGTAAGGGCCAAGAGACCCAGTACTTC. Translation: CASSLGGKGQETQYF.

In the case of this clone: The same CDR3 is also encoded by other DNA sequences in this sample. The genes are TRBV13 and TRBJ2-7; D remains unclear. The CDR3 is 12 residues long. The V gene's germline CDR1 is PRHDT and CDR2 FYEKMQ (reference sequence). V shed 4 bases and J shed 3 bases, with 7 bases lying between them. The CDR3, as DNA: TGTGCCAGCAGCTCAGAAGGCTACGAGCAGTACTTC. Translating gives CASSSEGYEQYF. Looking up the rest from reference TRBV13 and TRBJ2-7 gives the full variable domain: AAGVIQSPRHLIKEKRETATLKCYPIPRHDTVYWYQQGPGQDPQFLISFYEKMQSDKGSIPDRFSAQQFSDYHSELNMSSLELGDSALYFCASSSEGYEQYFGPGTRLTVT.

V usage is TRBV4-1 and J usage is TRBJ2-3, with TRBD2 matching over 8 bases. The CDR3 has 16 amino acids. Germline CDR1 is MGHRA and CDR2 is YSYEKL. The V gene end was trimmed by 1 base and the J gene end by 2 bases; junction bases not matched to a gene: 5. CDR3 bases: TGCGCCAGCAGCCAAGCACTAGCGGACCTCACAGATACGCAGTATTTT. It specifies CASSQALADLTDTQYF.

This clone occurred many times. The same CDR3 also results from other DNA sequences found in this sample. The chain has TRBV9 and TRBJ2-3; D not certain. The CDR3 extends over 13 amino acids. V lost 0 bases to trimming and J lost 2 bases, with 4 bases between them. The germline V gene has CDR1 SGDLS and CDR2 YYNGEE. CDR3 sequence: CASSVADTDTQYF. As DNA, the CDR3 is TGTGCCAGCAGCGTAGCAGACACAGATACGCAGTATTTT.

The chain combines TRBV6-4 with TRBJ2-1; TRBD1 agrees at 7 bases. From germline, CDR1 is MRHNA and CDR2 SNTAGT. This CDR3 spans 13 amino acids. V shed 6 bases and J 5 bases; nucleotides not matched to a gene: 4. The CDR3 DNA reads as TGTGCCAGCAGCCGGGACAGTCACAATGAGCAGTTCTTC. It codes for CASSRDSHNEQFF.

The chain uses TRBV2 and TRBJ2-1, with unresolved D. The V and J ends lost 6 bases and 5 bases respectively, with 5 bases between them. This CDR3 spans 11 amino acids. Germline V gives CDR1 SNHLY, CDR2 FYNNEI. The CDR3 DNA follows: TGTGCCAGCAGCTACGACAATGAGCAGTTCTTC. It is translated as CASSYDNEQFF.